This T cell receptor beta chain was retrieved from a study of blood T cell repertoires in COVID-19. Per the authors' pipeline: It was from reference gene primer amplification that nucleated cell counts were estimated. The method was immunoSEQ multiplex PCR; TCRdb's version includes in-frame clones alone and lacks a portion of them. V and J calls and clone size are those listed in that table; D and trimming were worked out from the DNA. This sample carries a few hundred thousand clones, around nine tenths of them seen once, and the ten largest clones take 5.2%. The CDR3 contains 16 residues. From germline, CDR1 is SGHRS and CDR2 YFSETQ. V was clipped by 1 base and J by 4 bases, with 16 bases between them. It was during active infection that Seattle patients were enrolled and then longitudinally followed.

The sample taken for sequencing was peripheral blood. The chain uses TRBV5-1 and TRBJ2-3; D is possibly TRBD2 (5 bases). This sequence originates from an older woman with COVID-19, enrolled during active disease. Written as DNA, the CDR3 is TGCGCCAGCAGCTTGCGCCTGGACTCAACCCCAGATACGCAGTATTTT. Translating gives CASSLRLDSTPDTQYF.